Below, 32 T cell receptor beta chains from the same sample are listed, as sequenced in a study of blood T cell repertoires in COVID-19. TCRdb's copy holds only in-frame clones and misses some; the assay was immunoSEQ multiplex PCR. The sample includes roughly 110,000 clones, 65% to 85% of them seen just once. Sequenced material: peripheral blood. These receptors all come from a man over 45 with acute or convalescent COVID-19.

The chain is built from TRBV9 and TRBJ1-4, with a weak D call TRBD1 (5 bases). This CDR3 has 14 residues. V lost 3 bases and J lost 4, with 10 bases in between. Germline-derived CDR1 and CDR2 are SGDLS and YYNGEE. CDR3 sequence (DNA): TGTGCCAGCAGCGCAGGAGGGGTTAATGAAAAACTGTTTTTT. It is translated as CASSAGGVNEKLFF.

The chain combines TRBV29-1 with TRBJ2-3; 9 bases are shared with TRBD2. The CDR3 runs to 15 residues. V shed 4 bases, J shed 1 base, and the junction held 6 bases outside the gene matches. Germline lookup yields CDR1 SQVTM and CDR2 ANQGSEA. CDR3 residues: CSVVELAGRTDTQYF. DNA of the CDR3: TGCAGCGTTGTGGAGCTAGCGGGGCGCACAGATACGCAGTATTTT.

The chain is built from TRBV5-1 and TRBJ2-2, with D perhaps TRBD2 (5 bases). Trimming left V 1 base short and J 6 bases short, with 13 bases between. Per germline, CDR1 SGHRS and CDR2 YFSETQ. CDR3 size: 15 residues. CDR3 sequence reads: CASSLTGLQAGELFF. CDR3 nucleotide sequence: TGCGCCAGCAGCTTGACGGGGTTGCAGGCCGGGGAGCTGTTTTTT.

This chain joins TRBV9 and TRBJ2-2, with D possibly matching TRBD2 (6 bases). The V and J ends lost 7 bases and 2 bases respectively, with 15 bases between them. This CDR3 is 15 amino acids long. From germline, CDR1 is SGDLS and CDR2 YYNGEE. The CDR3 sequence is CASRGLEHNTGELFF. CDR3 nucleotide sequence: TGTGCCAGCCGGGGGTTGGAACACAACACCGGGGAGCTGTTTTTT.

In DNA form, the CDR3 reads TGCGCCAGCAGCCAAGTATACAGAGCATCTGGCTACACCTTC. Translating it yields CASSQVYRASGYTF. This chain connects TRBV4-1 to TRBJ1-2; D gene unclear. CDR3 size: 14 residues. Trimming shortened V by 1 base and J by 7 bases, and 13 bases separated the two germline ends. The germline V gene has CDR1 MGHRA and CDR2 YSYEKL.

This clone came up once. The chain couples TRBV28 to TRBJ1-2; D unclear. V lost 3 bases to trimming and J lost 8 bases, with 13 bases between them. This CDR3 is built from 13 residues. Looked up from germline, CDR1 is MDHEN and CDR2 is SYDVKM. As DNA, the CDR3 is TGTGCCAGCAGTTTGCAAATGGAGGTCGGCTACACCTTC. Residues: CASSLQMEVGYTF.

Concerning this clone: Other DNA sequences in this specimen translate into the identical CDR3. The chain employs TRBV9 and TRBJ1-5; 9 nucleotides agree with TRBD1. CDR1 is SGDLS, CDR2 YYNGEE, per germline. The CDR3 spans 15 residues. J gave up 2 bases and V 0 bases, and 0 bases lay outside the gene matches. The CDR3 sequence is CASSVGTGGNQPQHF. In DNA, the CDR3 is TGTGCCAGCAGCGTAGGGACAGGGGGCAATCAGCCCCAGCATTTT.

This chain joins TRBV10-3 and TRBJ2-3; 10 nucleotides align to TRBD2. J was trimmed by 2 bases and V by 2 bases; bases with no gene match: 4. Looked up from germline, CDR1 is ENHRY and CDR2 is SYGVKD. This CDR3 has 16 residues. The CDR3 sequence is CAISEGAGGPTDTQYF. The CDR3 region has the DNA TGTGCCATCAGTGAGGGAGCGGGGGGGCCCACAGATACGCAGTATTTT.

Here the CDR3 reads CASSLLAGATTDTQYF. The CDR3 DNA sequence: TGTGCCAGCAGCTTGTTAGCGGGGGCGACCACAGATACGCAGTATTTT. The rearrangement links TRBV5-5 to TRBJ2-3, with 9 positions matching TRBD2. The CDR3 is made up of 16 amino acids. Germline trimming cut 1 base from V and 2 bases from J; bases unmatched to any gene: 5. The germline CDR1 and CDR2 sequences are SGHKS and YYEKEE (reference sequence). The full variable domain, with the rest looked up from reference TRBV5-5 and TRBJ2-3, is DAGVTQSPTHLIKTRGQQVTLRCSPISGHKSVSWYQQVLGQGPQFIFQYYEKEERGRGNFPDRFSARQFPNYSSELNVNALLLGDSALYLCASSLLAGATTDTQYFGPGTRLTVL.

By proportion, this clone is medium-sized. The chain employs TRBV5-4 and TRBJ1-2, with 9 nucleotides matching TRBD1. The CDR3 runs 15 residues. Germline CDR1 SGHNT, CDR2 YYREEE (reference sequence). With 1 base clipped from V and 8 bases from J, the junction kept 9 bases outside the gene matches. CDR3 DNA: TGTGCCAGCAGCTTGTGGGGACAGGGCTTCCTCGGCTACACCTTC. It translates to CASSLWGQGFLGYTF.

This sequence joins TRBV6-5 and TRBJ1-2, with TRBD1 matching 10 bases. Germline V lookup: CDR1 MNHEY, CDR2 SVGAGI. V trimming: 6 bases; J trimming: 5 bases; junction bases outside the gene matches: 9. CDR3 size: 15 residues. The CDR3 loop reads CASRFDRGQGYGYTF. The CDR3 DNA sequence: TGTGCCAGCAGGTTCGACAGGGGGCAAGGGTATGGCTACACCTTC.

V usage is TRBV25-1 and J usage is TRBJ1-1; D is ambiguous. The germline V and J ends were trimmed by 5 bases and 1 base, with 8 bases remaining between them. The CDR3 consists of 13 residues. The germline V gene encodes CDR1 MGHDK and CDR2 SYGVNS. The CDR3, as DNA: TGTGCCAGCAGTCCTTACAAGAACACTGAAGCTTTCTTT. Translated: CASSPYKNTEAFF.

This chain uses TRBV30 with TRBJ1-1; no firm D call. Germline V CDR1 and CDR2: GTSNPN, SVGIG (reference sequence). V shed 4 bases and J shed 5 bases, with 17 bases lying between them. The CDR3 is 14 residues long. DNA of the CDR3: TGTGCCTGGACCGGGGTATTCTCGGGAACTGAAGCTTTCTTT. Its protein product is CAWTGVFSGTEAFF.

Concerning this clone itself: A junction end diverges from the germline sequence, so it may reflect a read error. The chain couples TRBV5-1 to TRBJ1-3; no clear D. The CDR3 loop spans 15 amino acids. Germline CDR1 SGHRS, CDR2 YFSETQ. Written as DNA, the CDR3 is TGCGCCAGCAGTTTGGAGGAGGCCTCTGGAAACACCATATATTTT. It codes for CASSLEEASGNTIYF.

This chain uses TRBV11-2 with TRBJ1-3; D might be TRBD1 (6 bases). The CDR3 extends over 16 amino acids. Germline CDR1 and CDR2: SGHAT and FQNNGV. The V gene lost 5 bases and the J gene lost 1 base, with 15 bases spanning the gap. CDR3 sequence reads: CASSPRQVLSGNTIYF. CDR3 sequence (DNA): TGTGCCAGCAGCCCGCGACAGGTTTTATCTGGAAACACCATATATTTT.

This clone was seen only a few times. The chain is built from TRBV19 and TRBJ2-7; TRBD1 agrees at 11 bases. The CDR3 runs to 14 residues. Per the germline V gene, CDR1 is LNHDA and CDR2 is SQIVND (reference sequence). J gave up 5 bases and V 5 bases, and 5 bases lay outside the gene matches. The CDR3 region is CASSPGQGANEQYF. The CDR3 bases are TGTGCCAGTAGTCCCGGACAGGGGGCGAACGAGCAGTACTTC.

V and J are TRBV6-2 or TRBV6-3 and TRBJ1-5; weak D call: TRBD1 (5 bases). Germline lookup yields CDR1 MNHEY and CDR2 SVGEGT. This CDR3 has 15 amino acids. V was shortened by 6 bases and J by 3 bases, with 15 bases between the two germline ends. CDR3 region: CASSQQAGYNQPQHF. The CDR3 DNA reads as TGTGCCAGCAGCCAACAGGCAGGGTACAATCAGCCCCAGCATTTT.

The genes are TRBV24-1 and TRBJ1-1, with a weak D call TRBD1 (5 bases). This CDR3 is 15 amino acids long. V lost 3 bases and J lost 3, with 13 bases in between. From germline, CDR1 is KGHDR and CDR2 SFDVKD. CDR3 DNA: TGTGCCACCAGTGATATATCCAGGGACTACACTGAAGCTTTCTTT. It yields the protein CATSDISRDYTEAFF.

The rearrangement links TRBV7-8 to TRBJ1-1; D is unresolved. Trimming removed 5 bases at V and 1 base at J, with 14 bases between. The CDR3 loop spans 15 amino acids. Germline V gene sequence: CDR1 SGHVS, CDR2 FQNEAQ. The CDR3 region is CASSAQTGKNTEAFF. Written as DNA, the CDR3 is TGTGCCAGCAGCGCCCAAACGGGAAAGAACACTGAAGCTTTCTTT. Full variable domain (remainder filled in from reference TRBV7-8 and TRBJ1-1): GAGVSQSPRYKVAKRGQDVALRCDPISGHVSLFWYQQALGQGPEFLTYFQNEAQLDKSGLPSDRFFAERPEGSVSTLKIQRTQQEDSAVYLCASSAQTGKNTEAFFGQGTRLTVV.

The gene calls are TRBV7-8 and TRBJ2-2; the match to TRBD1 covers 7 bases. The germline CDR1 and CDR2 sequences are SGHVS and FQNEAQ. CDR3 size: 15 residues. The V and J ends lost 5 bases and 2 bases, in that order; junction bases with no gene match: 5. The CDR3 DNA reads as TGTGCCAGCAGCCACAGGGACAGAAACACCGGGGAGCTGTTTTTT. Translating it yields CASSHRDRNTGELFF.

The J gene is TRBJ1-1, the V gene TRBV5-1; perhaps TRBD1 as D (6 bases). V gave up 7 bases and J gave up 1 base, with 11 bases separating them. There are 13 residues in the CDR3. CDR1 SGHRS and CDR2 YFSETQ come from the germline V gene. The CDR3 sequence: CASGQQGNTEAFF. DNA of the CDR3: TGCGCCAGCGGTCAACAGGGGAACACTGAAGCTTTCTTT.

The chain is built from TRBV7-2 and TRBJ1-2; 12 nucleotides align to TRBD1. This CDR3 has 15 amino acids. After removal of 3 bases from V and 8 bases from J, the junction contained 7 bases not matched to a gene. The germline V gene encodes CDR1 SGHTA and CDR2 FQGNSA. The CDR3 DNA reads TGTGCCAGCAGCTTGGGGGGACAGGGGGCGGCGGGCTACACCTTC. The encoded protein is CASSLGGQGAAGYTF.

The chain is built from TRBV5-8 and TRBJ1-3; D is undetermined. With 2 bases removed from V and 0 bases from J, the gap between germline ends came to 6 bases. The germline gives CDR1 SGHTS, CDR2 YDEGEE. The CDR3 is 14 amino acids. This CDR3 is CASSFGGSGNTIYF. The CDR3 DNA follows: TGTGCCAGCAGCTTCGGCGGCTCTGGAAACACCATATATTTT.

The V and J genes are TRBV2 and TRBJ2-7; 9 bases match TRBD1. The CDR3 extends over 14 amino acids. Unmatched junction bases numbered 2, after V lost 3 bases and J lost 2 bases. Germline V lookup: CDR1 SNHLY, CDR2 FYNNEI. The CDR3 region is CASSEYRGPYEQYF. The CDR3 DNA reads TGTGCCAGCAGTGAGTACAGGGGGCCCTACGAGCAGTACTTC.

The V and J genes are TRBV2 and TRBJ1-4, with D possibly matching TRBD1 (5 bases). The V end was cut by 7 bases, the J end by 8 bases, with 17 bases between. The CDR3 sequence is 14 residues long. From germline, CDR1 is SNHLY and CDR2 FYNNEI. CDR3: CASTAQGKREKLFF. The CDR3 DNA reads TGTGCCAGCACCGCGCAGGGTAAAAGGGAAAAACTGTTTTTT.

This sequence joins TRBV9 and TRBJ1-4; a possible D gene is TRBD1 (5 bases). Per the germline V gene, CDR1 is SGDLS and CDR2 is YYNGEE. V was pared by 4 bases and J by 4 bases, with 14 bases between. This CDR3 has 15 amino acids. The DNA of the CDR3 is TGTGCCAGCAGCCCCCGGATGGGGGGTAATGAAAAACTGTTTTTT. The encoded protein is CASSPRMGGNEKLFF.

In this sample, this clone turned up once. The chain links TRBV12-3 or TRBV12-4 to TRBJ1-1, with a weak D call TRBD1 (5 bases). This CDR3 contains 12 residues. V was pared by 11 bases and J by 6 bases, with 16 bases between. This CDR3 is CAGGEGFAEAFF. CDR3 coding DNA: TGTGCCGGGGGGGAGGGTTTCGCTGAAGCTTTCTTT.

The J gene is TRBJ1-1, the V gene TRBV2; D call uncertain. The CDR3 is made up of 15 amino acids. From germline, CDR1 is SNHLY and CDR2 FYNNEI. Deletions cut 6 bases from V and 4 bases from J, with 18 bases between. The CDR3 DNA is TGTGCCAGCAGGAGATCCACGTTGAGTGGCACTGAAGCTTTCTTT. This encodes CASRRSTLSGTEAFF.

The V and J genes are TRBV12-3 or TRBV12-4 and TRBJ1-6; no clear D gene. Trimming stripped 6 bases from V and 14 bases from J, with 17 bases between. This CDR3 is built from 13 residues. This CDR3 reads CASRVTPARALHF. The CDR3 DNA reads as TGTGCCAGCAGAGTCACCCCTGCTAGAGCCCTCCACTTT.

V is TRBV24-1 and J is TRBJ1-5; D is undetermined. Germline V CDR1 and CDR2: KGHDR, SFDVKD. With 1 base removed from V and 3 bases from J, the gap between germline ends came to 24 bases. The CDR3 extends over 20 amino acids. The CDR3 nucleotides read TGTGCCACCAGTGATTTTCTTCGCCAGGTATGGCAAAACTCCAATCAGCCCCAGCATTTT. It is translated as CATSDFLRQVWQNSNQPQHF.

The chain recombines TRBV2 with TRBJ1-1; D unclear. V dropped 6 bases and J dropped 4 bases, with 15 bases sitting between them. CDR1 is SNHLY, CDR2 FYNNEI, per germline. CDR3 length equals 14 residues. CDR3: CASREAGEVTEAFF. In DNA form, the CDR3 reads TGTGCCAGCAGGGAGGCCGGGGAAGTCACTGAAGCTTTCTTT.

This chain joins TRBV5-4 and TRBJ2-7; 8 bases are shared with TRBD1. CDR1 is SGHNT, CDR2 YYREEE, per germline (reference sequence). With 4 bases clipped from V and 1 base from J, the junction kept 4 bases outside the gene matches. This CDR3 is built from 14 residues. The CDR3 loop is CASSEDRASYEQYF. CDR3 bases: TGTGCCAGCAGCGAGGACAGGGCATCCTACGAGCAGTACTTC.